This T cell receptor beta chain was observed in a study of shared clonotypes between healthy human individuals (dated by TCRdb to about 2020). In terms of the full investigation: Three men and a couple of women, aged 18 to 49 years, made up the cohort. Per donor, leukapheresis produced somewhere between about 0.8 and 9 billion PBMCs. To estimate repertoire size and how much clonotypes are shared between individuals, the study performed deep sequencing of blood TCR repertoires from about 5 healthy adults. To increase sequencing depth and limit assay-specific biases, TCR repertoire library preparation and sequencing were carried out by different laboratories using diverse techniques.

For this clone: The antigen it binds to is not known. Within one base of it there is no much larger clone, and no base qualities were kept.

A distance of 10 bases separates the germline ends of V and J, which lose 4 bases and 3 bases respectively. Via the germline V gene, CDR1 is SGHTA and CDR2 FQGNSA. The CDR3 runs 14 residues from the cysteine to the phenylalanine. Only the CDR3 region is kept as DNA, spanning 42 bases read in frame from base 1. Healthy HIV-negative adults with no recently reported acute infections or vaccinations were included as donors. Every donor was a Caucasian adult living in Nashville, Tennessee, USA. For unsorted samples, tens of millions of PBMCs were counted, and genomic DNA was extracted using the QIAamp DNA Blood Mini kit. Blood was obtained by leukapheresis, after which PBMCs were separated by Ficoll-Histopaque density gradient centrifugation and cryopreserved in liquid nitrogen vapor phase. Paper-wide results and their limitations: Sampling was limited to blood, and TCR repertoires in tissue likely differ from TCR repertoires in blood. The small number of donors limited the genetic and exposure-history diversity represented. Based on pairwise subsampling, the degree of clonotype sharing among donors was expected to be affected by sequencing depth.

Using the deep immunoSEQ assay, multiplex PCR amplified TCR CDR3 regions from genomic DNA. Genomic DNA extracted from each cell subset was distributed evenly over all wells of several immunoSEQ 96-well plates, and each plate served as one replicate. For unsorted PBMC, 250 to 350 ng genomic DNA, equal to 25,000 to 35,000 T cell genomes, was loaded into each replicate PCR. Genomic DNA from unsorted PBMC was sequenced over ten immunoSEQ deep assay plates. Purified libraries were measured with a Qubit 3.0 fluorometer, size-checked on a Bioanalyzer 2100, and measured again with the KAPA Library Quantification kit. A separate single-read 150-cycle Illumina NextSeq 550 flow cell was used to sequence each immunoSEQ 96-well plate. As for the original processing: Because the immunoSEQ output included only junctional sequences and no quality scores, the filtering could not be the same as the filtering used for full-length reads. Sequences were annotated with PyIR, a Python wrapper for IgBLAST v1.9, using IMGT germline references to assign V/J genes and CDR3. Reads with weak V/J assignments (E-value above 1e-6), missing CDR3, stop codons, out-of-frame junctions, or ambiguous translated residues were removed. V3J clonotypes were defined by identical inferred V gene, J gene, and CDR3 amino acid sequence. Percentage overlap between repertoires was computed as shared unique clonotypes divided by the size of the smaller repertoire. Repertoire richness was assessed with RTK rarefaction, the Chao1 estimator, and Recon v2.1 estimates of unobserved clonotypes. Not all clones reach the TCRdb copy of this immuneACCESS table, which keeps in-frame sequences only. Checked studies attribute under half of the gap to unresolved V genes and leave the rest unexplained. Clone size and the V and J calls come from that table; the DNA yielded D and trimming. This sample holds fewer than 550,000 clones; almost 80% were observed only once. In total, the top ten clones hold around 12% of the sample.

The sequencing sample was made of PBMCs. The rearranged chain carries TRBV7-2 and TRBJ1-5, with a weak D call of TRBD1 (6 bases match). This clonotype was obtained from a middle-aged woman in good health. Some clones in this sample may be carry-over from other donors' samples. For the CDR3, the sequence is CASSSTGINQPQHF. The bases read TGTGCCAGCAGCTCGACAGGAATCAATCAGCCCCAGCATTTT. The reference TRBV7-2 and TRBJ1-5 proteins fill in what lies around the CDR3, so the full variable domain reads GAGVSQSPSNKVTEKGKDVELRCDPISGHTALYWYRQSLGQGLEFLIYFQGNSAPDKSGLPSDRFSAERTGGSVSTLTIQRTQQEDSAVYLCASSSTGINQPQHFGDGTRLSIL.